The 21 T cell receptor beta chains presented below share a single source sample, sequenced in a study of T cell changes during pregnancy in multiple sclerosis. Profiled with immunoSEQ multiplex PCR; TCRdb holds only in-frame clones, not every one. The sample includes around 99,000 clones, around 92% of them seen just once. This sample comprised peripheral blood, obtained in the first trimester of pregnancy. The origin of the receptors is a female donor with multiple sclerosis, enrolled in a pregnancy study.

J is TRBJ2-1 and V is TRBV6-5; 11 bases fit TRBD2. After removal of 6 bases from V and 12 bases from J, the junction contained 13 bases not matched to a gene. The germline CDR1 and CDR2 sequences are MNHEY and SVGAGI. The CDR3 contains 15 residues. The CDR3 sequence: CASSNVLAGARGQFF. The DNA for the CDR3 is TGTGCCAGCAGCAACGTACTAGCGGGAGCCAGGGGGCAGTTCTTC.

The chain combines TRBV5-1 with TRBJ2-5, with TRBD1 matching over 9 bases. V gave up 0 bases and J gave up 3 bases; unmatched junction bases: 6. The CDR3 consists of 16 residues. The germline V gene encodes CDR1 SGHRS and CDR2 YFSETQ. CDR3 residues: CASSLGGQGMKETQYF. CDR3 bases: TGCGCCAGCAGCTTGGGTGGACAGGGGATGAAAGAGACCCAGTACTTC.

The chain joins TRBV19 to TRBJ1-5, with TRBD1 as a possible D gene (5 bases). V was clipped by 5 bases and J by 2 bases, with 19 bases between them. Germline V CDR1 and CDR2: LNHDA, SQIVND (reference sequence). This CDR3 comprises 17 residues. As DNA, the CDR3 is TGTGCCAGTAGTCGCAGAGCAAGGGGAACCGGCAATCAGCCCCAGCATTTT. This sequence encodes CASSRRARGTGNQPQHF.

The J gene is TRBJ1-4, the V gene TRBV27; 7 bases match TRBD1. The J segment lost 8 bases and the V segment lost 6 bases, leaving 18 bases of the junction unmatched. The length of the CDR3 is 17 residues. Germline V CDR1 and CDR2: MNHEY, SMNVEV (reference sequence). In DNA, the CDR3 is TGTGCCAGCAGCCCACTTATGACGACAGGGACGGGGGAAAAACTGTTTTTT. Its protein is CASSPLMTTGTGEKLFF. The whole variable domain, filled in from reference TRBV27 and TRBJ1-4, reads EAQVTQNPRYLITVTGKKLTVTCSQNMNHEYMSWYRQDPGLGLRQIYYSMNVEVTDKGDVPEGYKVSRKEKRNFPLILESPSPNQTSLYFCASSPLMTTGTGEKLFFGSGTQLSVL.

This rearrangement joins TRBV6-5 to TRBJ2-5; D might be TRBD1 (7 bases). Per germline, CDR1 MNHEY and CDR2 SVGAGI. The CDR3 totals 16 residues. With 2 bases removed from V and 1 base from J, the gap between germline ends came to 14 bases. CDR3 sequence (DNA): TGTGCCAGCAGTTACGGGGGGCAGGGGGTCCAAGAGACCCAGTACTTC. Translated: CASSYGGQGVQETQYF.

The V gene is TRBV28, the J gene TRBJ2-1; 9 nucleotides match TRBD1. This CDR3 has 17 residues. CDR1 is MDHEN and CDR2 is SYDVKM in the germline V gene. V lost 3 bases and J lost 7; bases outside the gene matches: 13. CDR3 sequence: CASSFQATQGAGNEQFF. The CDR3 nucleotides are TGTGCCAGCAGTTTTCAGGCCACACAGGGGGCTGGAAATGAGCAGTTCTTC.

This chain uses TRBV5-1 with TRBJ2-1, with TRBD2 matching 7 bases. This CDR3 has 15 amino acids. V dropped 0 bases and J dropped 5; count of bases not matched to a gene: 5. Germline CDR1 reads SGHRS; CDR2 reads YFSETQ. DNA for the CDR3: TGCGCCAGCAGCTTGGTGGGAGGGTTTAACAATGAGCAGTTCTTC. It specifies CASSLVGGFNNEQFF.

This sequence joins TRBV30 and TRBJ2-5; 8 bases fit TRBD2. Germline CDR1 is GTSNPN and CDR2 is SVGIG (reference sequence). J was trimmed by 2 bases and V by 3 bases; bases with no gene match: 2. The CDR3 spans 13 residues. The CDR3 loop reads CAWSGGVQETQYF. The CDR3 nucleotides read TGTGCCTGGAGCGGGGGGGTGCAAGAGACCCAGTACTTC.

The genes are TRBV27 and TRBJ2-7; 10 nucleotides align to TRBD1. This CDR3 has 16 amino acids. Germline CDR1 MNHEY, CDR2 SMNVEV (reference sequence). V trimming: 2 bases; J trimming: 8 bases; junction bases outside the gene matches: 12. The CDR3 bases are TGTGCCAGCAGTTTAAGGTCGGGACAGGGGCCCCGTAAGCAGTACTTC. Amino acids: CASSLRSGQGPRKQYF.

The chain carries TRBV28 and TRBJ2-7; 7 positions agree with TRBD2. Germline loops: CDR1 MDHEN, CDR2 SYDVKM. This CDR3 spans 15 amino acids. V was pared by 2 bases and J by 4 bases, with 8 bases of the junction left unmatched. CDR3 in amino acids: CASSLSGRAIYEQYF. The CDR3 coding sequence is TGTGCCAGCAGTTTAAGTGGGAGGGCTATATACGAGCAGTACTTC. Based on the CDR3 plus reference TRBV28 and TRBJ2-7, the full variable domain is DVKVTQSSRYLVKRTGEKVFLECVQDMDHENMFWYRQDPGLGLRLIYFSYDVKMKEKGDIPEGYSVSREKKERFSLILESASTNQTSMYLCASSLSGRAIYEQYFGPGTRLTVT.

This clone was recorded once. CDR3 region: CASSQGGGENTGELFF. DNA for the CDR3: TGTGCCAGCAGCCAAGGGGGCGGGGAAAACACCGGGGAGCTGTTTTTT. The V gene is TRBV4-2, the J gene TRBJ2-2; a possible D gene is TRBD2 (6 bases). Germline V gives CDR1 LGHNA, CDR2 YNFKEQ. V lost 1 base and J lost 2, with 11 bases in between. The CDR3 length is 16 residues.

The chain uses TRBV4-1 and TRBJ1-5; 7 bases line up with TRBD1. V lost 0 bases, J lost 4 bases, and 6 bases stayed unmatched. The CDR3 sequence is 16 residues long. Looked up from germline, CDR1 is MGHRA and CDR2 is YSYEKL. The CDR3 reads CASSQDGTALNQPQHF. Written as DNA, the CDR3 is TGCGCCAGCAGCCAAGACGGGACAGCTCTTAATCAGCCCCAGCATTTT.

This clone has only one observation. V usage is TRBV7-2 and J usage is TRBJ2-1, with TRBD1 as a possible D gene (6 bases). The CDR3 loop spans 17 amino acids. CDR1 is SGHTA, CDR2 FQGNSA, per germline. V lost 1 base and J 1 base, leaving 14 bases between the germline ends. CDR3 amino acids: CASSLVGARGSYNEQFF. For the CDR3, the DNA is TGTGCCAGCAGCTTAGTAGGCGCGAGGGGGTCCTACAATGAGCAGTTCTTC.

The chain is built from TRBV7-2 and TRBJ2-5; perhaps TRBD1 as D (7 bases). CDR1 SGHTA and CDR2 FQGNSA come from the germline V gene. This CDR3 spans 19 amino acids. The V end was cut by 0 bases, the J end by 4 bases, with 24 bases between. Here the CDR3 reads CASSLAVPASRGARETQYF. The CDR3 DNA is TGTGCCAGCAGCTTAGCTGTCCCTGCGTCCAGGGGGGCGCGAGAGACCCAGTACTTC. The whole variable domain, remainder taken from reference TRBV7-2 and TRBJ2-5, is GAGVSQSPSNKVTEKGKDVELRCDPISGHTALYWYRQSLGQGLEFLIYFQGNSAPDKSGLPSDRFSAERTGGSVSTLTIQRTQQEDSAVYLCASSLAVPASRGARETQYFGPGTRLLVL.

The chain links TRBV5-1 to TRBJ1-2; 9 bases are a match to TRBD1. Per germline, CDR1 SGHRS and CDR2 YFSETQ. V lost 4 bases to trimming and J lost 4 bases; unmatched junction nucleotides: 14. This CDR3 is built from 17 residues. CDR3 DNA sequence: TGCGCCAGCAGCCTGGGTGGGGACAGGGTGATTCTCTATGGCTACACCTTC. It translates to CASSLGGDRVILYGYTF.

V is TRBV19 and J is TRBJ2-1; tentatively, D is TRBD1 (5 bases). The CDR3 runs 13 residues. Germline CDR1 LNHDA, CDR2 SQIVND (reference sequence). The ends were cut back, 3 bases at V and 9 bases at J, with 12 bases in the middle. In DNA form, the CDR3 reads TGTGCCAGTAGTATGGGTAGGGGAAGTGAGCAGTTCTTC. Protein product: CASSMGRGSEQFF.

The V and J genes are TRBV18 and TRBJ2-7, with 8 bases that match TRBD1. This CDR3 is built from 16 residues. The germline gives CDR1 KGHSH, CDR2 LQKENI. Germline trimming cut 6 bases from V and 0 bases from J; bases unmatched to any gene: 10. For the CDR3, the DNA is TGTGCCAGCTCGCTCCGCAGGGGGCTTTTCTCCTACGAGCAGTACTTC. It codes for CASSLRRGLFSYEQYF.

The V call is TRBV29-1, the J call TRBJ1-1; D uncertain. The CDR3 is 13 residues long. Germline CDR1 is SQVTM and CDR2 is ANQGSEA. V was cut by 7 bases and J by 0 bases, with 12 bases left in between. Here the CDR3 DNA reads TGCAGCGCCAACAGTTTGATGAACACTGAAGCTTTCTTT. The encoded protein is CSANSLMNTEAFF.

This clone was counted a single time. The chain employs TRBV15 and TRBJ2-1, with TRBD1 matching over 12 bases. The CDR3 contains 15 residues. Trimming took 1 base from V and 7 from J; bases not matched to a gene: 2. Germline CDR1 is LNHNV and CDR2 is YYDKDF (reference sequence). CDR3 coding DNA: TGTGCCACCAGCAGAGGGGACAGGGGGCTTAATGAGCAGTTCTTC. Encoded protein: CATSRGDRGLNEQFF. The whole variable domain, remainder taken from reference TRBV15 and TRBJ2-1, is DAMVIQNPRYQVTQFGKPVTLSCSQTLNHNVMYWYQQKSSQAPKLLFHYYDKDFNNEADTPDNFQSRRPNTSFCFLDIRSPGLGDTAMYLCATSRGDRGLNEQFFGPGTRLTVL.

The sample holds a few counts of this clone. This chain uses TRBV4-3 with TRBJ1-1; no firm D call. Trimming pared 1 base from V and 2 bases from J, leaving 8 bases between. The CDR3 has 14 amino acids. Per the germline V gene, CDR1 is LGHNA and CDR2 is YSLEER. CDR3 DNA: TGCGCCAGCAGCCAAGGGGCCAGAAACACTGAAGCTTTCTTT. It yields the protein CASSQGARNTEAFF.

The rearrangement links TRBV28 to TRBJ2-1, with a possible D match to TRBD2 (6 bases). The CDR3 length is 14 residues. The V end was cut by 6 bases, the J end by 8 bases, with 17 bases between. The germline V gene encodes CDR1 MDHEN and CDR2 SYDVKM. This CDR3 reads CASRGGTPRDEQFF. In DNA, the CDR3 is TGTGCCAGCAGGGGTGGGACTCCCCGGGATGAGCAGTTCTTC.